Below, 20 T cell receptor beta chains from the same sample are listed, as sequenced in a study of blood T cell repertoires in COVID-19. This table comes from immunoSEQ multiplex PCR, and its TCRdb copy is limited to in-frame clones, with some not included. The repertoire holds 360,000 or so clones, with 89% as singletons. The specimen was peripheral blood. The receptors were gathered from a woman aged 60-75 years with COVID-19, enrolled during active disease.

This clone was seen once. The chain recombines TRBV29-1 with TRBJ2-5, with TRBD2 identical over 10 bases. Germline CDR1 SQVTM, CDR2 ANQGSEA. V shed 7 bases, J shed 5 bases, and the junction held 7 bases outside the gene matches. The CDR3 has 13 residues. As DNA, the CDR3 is TGCAGCGCAAAACTAGCGGGGCGGGAGACCCAGTACTTC. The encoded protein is CSAKLAGRETQYF.

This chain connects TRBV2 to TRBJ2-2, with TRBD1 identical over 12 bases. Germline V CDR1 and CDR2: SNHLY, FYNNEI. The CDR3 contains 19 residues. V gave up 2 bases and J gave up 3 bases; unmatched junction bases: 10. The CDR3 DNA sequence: TGTGCCAGCAGTGAATGGGGGACAGGGGGCTATTGGGACACCGGGGAGCTGTTTTTT. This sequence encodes CASSEWGTGGYWDTGELFF.

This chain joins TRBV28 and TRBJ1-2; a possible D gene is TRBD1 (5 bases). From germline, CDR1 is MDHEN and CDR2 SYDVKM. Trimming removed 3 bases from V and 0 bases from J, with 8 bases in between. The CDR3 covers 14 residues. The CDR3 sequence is CASSFRTSNYGYTF. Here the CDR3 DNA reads TGTGCCAGCAGTTTCAGGACATCTAACTATGGCTACACCTTC.

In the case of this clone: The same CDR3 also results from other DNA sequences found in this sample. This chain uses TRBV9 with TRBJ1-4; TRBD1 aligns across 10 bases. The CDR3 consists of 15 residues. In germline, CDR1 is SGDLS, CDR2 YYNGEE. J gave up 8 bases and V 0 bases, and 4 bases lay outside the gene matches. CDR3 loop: CASSVATGGGEKLFF. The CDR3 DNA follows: TGTGCCAGCAGCGTAGCGACAGGGGGCGGGGAAAAACTGTTTTTT.

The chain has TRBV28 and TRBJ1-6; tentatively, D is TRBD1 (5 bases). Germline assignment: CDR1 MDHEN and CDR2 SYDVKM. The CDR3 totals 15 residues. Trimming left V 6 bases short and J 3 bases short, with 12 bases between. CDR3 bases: TGTGCCAGCAGCATTCCCGACAGCTATAATTCACCCCTCCACTTT. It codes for CASSIPDSYNSPLHF.

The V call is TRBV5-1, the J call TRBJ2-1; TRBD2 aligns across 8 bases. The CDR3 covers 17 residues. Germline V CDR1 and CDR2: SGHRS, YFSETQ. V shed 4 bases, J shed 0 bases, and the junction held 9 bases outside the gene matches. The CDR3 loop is CASSTRISGTSYNEQFF. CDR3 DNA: TGCGCCAGCAGCACCAGAATTAGCGGGACCTCCTACAATGAGCAGTTCTTC.

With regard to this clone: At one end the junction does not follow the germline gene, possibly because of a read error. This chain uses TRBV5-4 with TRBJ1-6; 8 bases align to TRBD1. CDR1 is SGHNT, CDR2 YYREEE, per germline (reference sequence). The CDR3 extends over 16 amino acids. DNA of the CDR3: TGTGCCAGCAGACGCCAGGGGGCCTCCTACAATTCACCCCTCCACTTT. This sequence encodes CASRRQGASYNSPLHF. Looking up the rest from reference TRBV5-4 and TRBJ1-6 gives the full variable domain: ETGVTQSPTHLIKTRGQQVTLRCSSQSGHNTVSWYQQALGQGPQFIFQYYREEENGRGNFPPRFSGLQFPNYSSELNVNALELDDSALYLCASRRQGASYNSPLHFGNGTRLTVT.

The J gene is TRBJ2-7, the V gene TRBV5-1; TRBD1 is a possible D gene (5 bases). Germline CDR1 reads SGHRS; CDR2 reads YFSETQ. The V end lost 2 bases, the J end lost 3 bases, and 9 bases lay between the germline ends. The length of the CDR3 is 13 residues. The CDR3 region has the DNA TGCGCCAGCAGCTTCGACAGCTTCTACGAGCAGTACTTC. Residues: CASSFDSFYEQYF.

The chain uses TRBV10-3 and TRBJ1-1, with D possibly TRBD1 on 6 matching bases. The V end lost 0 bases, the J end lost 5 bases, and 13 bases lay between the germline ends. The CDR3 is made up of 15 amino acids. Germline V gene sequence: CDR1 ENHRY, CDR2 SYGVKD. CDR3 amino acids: CAISESTGGRTEAFF. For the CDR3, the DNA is TGTGCCATCAGTGAGTCGACCGGGGGGCGTACTGAAGCTTTCTTT.

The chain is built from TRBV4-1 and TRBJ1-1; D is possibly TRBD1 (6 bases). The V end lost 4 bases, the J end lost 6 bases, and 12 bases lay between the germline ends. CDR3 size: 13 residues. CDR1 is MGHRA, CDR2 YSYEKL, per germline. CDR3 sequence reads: CASSPGGLAEAFF. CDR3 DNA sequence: TGCGCCAGCAGCCCGGGGGGGCTCGCTGAAGCTTTCTTT.

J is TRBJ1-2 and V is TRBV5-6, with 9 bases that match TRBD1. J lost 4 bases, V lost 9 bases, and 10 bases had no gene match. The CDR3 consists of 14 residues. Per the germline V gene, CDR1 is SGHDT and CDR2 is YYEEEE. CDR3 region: CATVTGGEGYGYTF. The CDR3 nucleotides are TGTGCCACCGTGACAGGGGGAGAAGGCTATGGCTACACCTTC.

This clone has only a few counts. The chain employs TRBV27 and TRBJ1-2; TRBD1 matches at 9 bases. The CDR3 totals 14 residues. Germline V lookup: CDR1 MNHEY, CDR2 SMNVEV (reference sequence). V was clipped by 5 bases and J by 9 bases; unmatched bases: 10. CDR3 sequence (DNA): TGTGCCAGCAGTGCGTCGGGACAGGGTGTTAGCTACACCTTC. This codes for CASSASGQGVSYTF.

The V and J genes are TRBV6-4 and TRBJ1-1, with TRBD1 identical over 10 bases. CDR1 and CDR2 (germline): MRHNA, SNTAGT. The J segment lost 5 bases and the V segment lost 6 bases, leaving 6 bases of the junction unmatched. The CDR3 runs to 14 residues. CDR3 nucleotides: TGTGCCAGCAGGGGGGGACAGGGGTGGACTGAAGCTTTCTTT. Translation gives CASRGGQGWTEAFF.

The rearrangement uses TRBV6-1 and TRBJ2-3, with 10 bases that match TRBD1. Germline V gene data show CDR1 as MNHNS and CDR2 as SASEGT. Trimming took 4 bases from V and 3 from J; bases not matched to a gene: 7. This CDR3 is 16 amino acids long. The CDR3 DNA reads TGTGCCAGCAGTGTGGTCGGACAGGGGGTAACAGATACGCAGTATTTT. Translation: CASSVVGQGVTDTQYF.

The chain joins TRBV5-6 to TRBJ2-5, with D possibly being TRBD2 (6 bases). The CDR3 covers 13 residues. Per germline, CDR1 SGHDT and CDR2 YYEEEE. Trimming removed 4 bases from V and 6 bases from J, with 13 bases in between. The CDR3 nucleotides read TGTGCCAGCAGCCTCCGGGGGACTCAGACCCAGTACTTC. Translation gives CASSLRGTQTQYF.

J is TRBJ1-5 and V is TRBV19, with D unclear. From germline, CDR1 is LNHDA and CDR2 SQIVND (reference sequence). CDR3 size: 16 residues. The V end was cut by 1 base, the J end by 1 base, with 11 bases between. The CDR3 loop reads CASSIASQASNQPQHF. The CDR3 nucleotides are TGTGCCAGTAGTATAGCTTCCCAGGCCAGCAATCAGCCCCAGCATTTT.

The CDR3 region has the DNA TGTGCCAGCAGTTTACAGGGACGAACGCTTAATTCACCCCTCCACTTT. Its translation is CASSLQGRTLNSPLHF. The V call is TRBV6-2 or TRBV6-3, the J call TRBJ1-6; D may be TRBD1 (6 bases). CDR3 length equals 16 residues. Looked up from germline, CDR1 is MNHEY and CDR2 is SVGEGT. V was cut by 4 bases and J by 6 bases, with 16 bases left in between.

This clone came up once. The CDR3 loop is CASTADRGLYGYTF. CDR3 nucleotide sequence: TGTGCCAGCACTGCCGACAGGGGGCTCTATGGCTACACCTTC. The chain recombines TRBV6-5 with TRBJ1-2; 10 nucleotides match TRBD1. V was clipped by 7 bases and J by 4 bases; unmatched bases: 6. The V gene's germline CDR1 is MNHEY and CDR2 SVGAGI. This CDR3 region has 14 residues.

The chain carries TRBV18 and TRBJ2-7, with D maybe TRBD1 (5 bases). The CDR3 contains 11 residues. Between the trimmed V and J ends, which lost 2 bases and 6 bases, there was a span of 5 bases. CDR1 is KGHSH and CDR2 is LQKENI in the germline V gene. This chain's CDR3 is CASSPGAEQYF. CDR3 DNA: TGTGCCAGCTCACCAGGGGCCGAGCAGTACTTC.

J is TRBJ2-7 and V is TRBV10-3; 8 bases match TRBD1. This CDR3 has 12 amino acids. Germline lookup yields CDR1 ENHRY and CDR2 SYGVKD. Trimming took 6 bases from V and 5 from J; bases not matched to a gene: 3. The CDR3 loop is CAISLTGDEQYF. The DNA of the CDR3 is TGTGCCATCAGCCTGACAGGGGACGAGCAGTACTTC.